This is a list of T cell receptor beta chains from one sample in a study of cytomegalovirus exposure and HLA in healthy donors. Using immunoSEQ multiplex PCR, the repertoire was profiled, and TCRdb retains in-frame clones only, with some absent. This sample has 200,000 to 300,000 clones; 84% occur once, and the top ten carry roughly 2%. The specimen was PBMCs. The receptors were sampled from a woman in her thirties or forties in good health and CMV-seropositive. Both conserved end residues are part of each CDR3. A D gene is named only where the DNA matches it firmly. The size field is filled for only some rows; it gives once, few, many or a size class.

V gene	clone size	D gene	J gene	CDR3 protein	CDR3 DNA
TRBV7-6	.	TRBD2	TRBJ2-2	CASSQTSGLTGELFF	TGTGCCAGCAGCCAGACTAGCGGCCTGACCGGGGAGCTGTTTTTT
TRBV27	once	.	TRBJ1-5	CASSETGTSNQPQHF	TGTGCCAGCAGTGAAACAGGGACCAGCAATCAGCCCCAGCATTTT
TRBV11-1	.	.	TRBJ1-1	CASSFGENTEAFF	TGTGCCAGCAGCTTCGGAGAAAACACTGAAGCTTTCTTT
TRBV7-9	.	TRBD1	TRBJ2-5	CASSLAGDRARTQYF	TGTGCCAGCAGCTTAGCCGGGGACAGGGCGAGGACCCAGTACTTC
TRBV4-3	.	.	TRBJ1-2	CASSQDSGGYGYTF	TGCGCCAGCAGCCAAGATTCGGGGGGTTATGGCTACACCTTC
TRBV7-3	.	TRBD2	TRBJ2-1	CASSSRLAGSYNEQFF	TGTGCCAGCAGCTCGCGACTAGCAGGCTCCTACAATGAGCAGTTCTTC
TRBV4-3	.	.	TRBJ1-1	CASSPGDRLSTEAFF	TGCGCCAGCAGCCCGGGCGACAGGTTAAGCACTGAAGCTTTCTTT
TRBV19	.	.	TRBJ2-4	CASSAGPGQNIQYF	TGTGCCAGTTCGGCGGGGCCCGGTCAAAACATTCAGTACTTC
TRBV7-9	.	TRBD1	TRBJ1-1	CSSSEDRGMNTEAFF	TGTTCCAGCAGCGAAGACAGGGGGATGAACACTGAAGCTTTCTTT
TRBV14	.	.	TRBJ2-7	CASSHPLSRGGYYEQYF	TGTGCCAGCAGCCACCCACTTTCAAGGGGGGGTTACTACGAGCAGTACTTC
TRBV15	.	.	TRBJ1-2	CATSRDQDTNYGYTF	TGTGCCACCAGCAGAGACCAGGACACTAACTATGGCTACACCTTC
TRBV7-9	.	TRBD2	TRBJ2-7	CASRASGSYEQYF	TGTGCCTCCAGGGCTAGCGGGAGTTACGAGCAGTACTTC
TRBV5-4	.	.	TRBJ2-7	CASSSSYEQYF	TGTGCCAGCAGCTCGTCCTACGAGCAGTACTTC
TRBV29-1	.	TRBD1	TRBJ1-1	CSVAAGGFTEAFF	TGCAGCGTTGCGGCAGGGGGGTTCACTGAAGCTTTCTTT
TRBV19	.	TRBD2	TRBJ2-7	CASSITSGGSYEQYF	TGTGCCAGTAGTATAACTAGCGGGGGATCCTACGAGCAGTACTTC
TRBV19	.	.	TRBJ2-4	CASSIQGAKNIQYF	TGTGCCAGTAGTATTCAGGGAGCCAAAAACATTCAGTACTTC
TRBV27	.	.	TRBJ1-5	CASSPSKNQPQHF	TGTGCCAGCAGTCCAAGCAAGAATCAGCCCCAGCATTTT
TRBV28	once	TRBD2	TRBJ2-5	CASRGSGRYQETQYF	TGTGCCAGCAGGGGTAGCGGGAGGTACCAAGAGACCCAGTACTTC
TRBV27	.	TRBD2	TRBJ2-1	CASSSHLLAGVSNEQFF	TGTGCCAGCAGTTCTCACCTCCTAGCGGGAGTCAGCAATGAGCAGTTCTTC
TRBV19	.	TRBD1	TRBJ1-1	CASSIAAGTGGAFF	TGTGCCAGTAGTATAGCAGCCGGGACAGGGGGAGCTTTCTTT
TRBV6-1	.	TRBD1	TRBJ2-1	CASVQGAPYNEQFF	TGTGCCAGCGTCCAGGGGGCTCCCTACAATGAGCAGTTCTTC
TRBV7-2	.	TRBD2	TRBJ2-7	CASSPRGSGSYPYEQYF	TGTGCCAGCAGCCCACGTGGGAGCGGGAGCTACCCCTACGAGCAGTACTTC
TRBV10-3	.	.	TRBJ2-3	CATCRGTILTDTQYF	TGTGCCACCTGCCGAGGAACTATTCTCACAGATACGCAGTATTTT
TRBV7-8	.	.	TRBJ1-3	CASSLRQEISGNTIYF	TGTGCCAGCAGCTTAAGACAGGAGATCTCTGGAAACACCATATATTTT
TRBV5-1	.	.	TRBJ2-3	CASSYRLPSTDTQYF	TGCGCCAGCAGCTATAGACTCCCTAGCACAGATACGCAGTATTTT
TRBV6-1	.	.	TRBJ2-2	CAVGMNTGELFF	TGTGCGGTCGGGATGAACACCGGGGAGCTGTTTTTT
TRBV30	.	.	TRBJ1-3	CAWNGQYRNTIYF	TGTGCCTGGAACGGACAGTATAGAAACACCATATATTTT
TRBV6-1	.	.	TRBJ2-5	CASSTALAQETQYF	TGTGCCAGCAGTACCGCATTAGCTCAGGAGACCCAGTACTTC
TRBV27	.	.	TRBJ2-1	CASSTADLLSNEQFF	TGTGCCAGCAGTACAGCCGACCTTCTGTCCAATGAGCAGTTCTTC
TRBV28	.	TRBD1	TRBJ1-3	CATGTATRNTIYF	TGTGCCACAGGGACAGCCACGAGGAACACCATATATTTT
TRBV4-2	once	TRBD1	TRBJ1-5	CASSPYAGGGNQPQHF	TGTGCCAGCAGCCCGTACGCAGGGGGAGGAAATCAGCCCCAGCATTTT
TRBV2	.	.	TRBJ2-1	CASRNQGDEQFF	TGTGCCAGCAGGAATCAGGGTGATGAGCAGTTCTTC
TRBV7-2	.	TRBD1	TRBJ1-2	CASSPRQGSGYTF	TGTGCCAGCAGCCCACGACAGGGTTCTGGCTACACCTTC
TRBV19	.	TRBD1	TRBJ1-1	CASSMRPGGWSGTEAFF	TGTGCCAGTAGTATGAGGCCAGGGGGCTGGTCGGGGACTGAAGCTTTCTTT
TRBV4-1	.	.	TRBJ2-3	CASSSRGGVDTDTQYF	TGCGCCAGCAGCTCCCGAGGGGGGGTTGACACAGATACGCAGTATTTT
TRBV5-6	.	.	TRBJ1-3	CASSPSDRGNTIYF	TGTGCCAGCAGCCCATCGGACAGAGGAAACACCATATATTTT
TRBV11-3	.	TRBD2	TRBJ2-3	CASSLGLAGGRDTQYF	TGTGCCAGCAGCTTAGGACTAGCGGGAGGGCGAGATACGCAGTATTTT
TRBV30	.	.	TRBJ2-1	CAVQGTQFF	TGTGCCGTCCAGGGGACGCAGTTCTTC